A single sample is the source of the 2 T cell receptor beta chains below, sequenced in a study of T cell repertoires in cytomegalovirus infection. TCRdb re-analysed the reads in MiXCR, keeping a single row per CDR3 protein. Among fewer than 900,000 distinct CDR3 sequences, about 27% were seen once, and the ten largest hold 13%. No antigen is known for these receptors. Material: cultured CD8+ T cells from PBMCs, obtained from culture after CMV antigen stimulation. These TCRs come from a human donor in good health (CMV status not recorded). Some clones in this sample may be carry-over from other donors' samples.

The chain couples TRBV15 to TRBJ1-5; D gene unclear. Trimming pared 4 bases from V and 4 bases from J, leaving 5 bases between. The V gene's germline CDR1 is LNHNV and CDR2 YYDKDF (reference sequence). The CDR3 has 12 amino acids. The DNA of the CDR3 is TGTGCCACCAGCAACATTAATCAGCCCCAGCATTTT. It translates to CATSNINQPQHF. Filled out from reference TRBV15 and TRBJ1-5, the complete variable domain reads DAMVIQNPRYQVTQFGKPVTLSCSQTLNHNVMYWYQQKSSQAPKLLFHYYDKDFNNEADTPDNFQSRRPNTSFCFLDIRSPGLGDTAMYLCATSNINQPQHFGDGTRLSIL.

This CDR3 reads CSAPGTGPNTGELFF. The CDR3 nucleotides are TGCAGCGCTCCCGGGACAGGACCGAACACCGGGGAGCTGTTTTTT. The V and J genes are TRBV29-1 and TRBJ2-2, with 8 nucleotides matching TRBD1. V lost 7 bases to trimming and J lost 0 bases; unmatched junction nucleotides: 7. CDR1 is SQVTM and CDR2 is ANQGSEA in the germline V gene. CDR3 length equals 15 residues.